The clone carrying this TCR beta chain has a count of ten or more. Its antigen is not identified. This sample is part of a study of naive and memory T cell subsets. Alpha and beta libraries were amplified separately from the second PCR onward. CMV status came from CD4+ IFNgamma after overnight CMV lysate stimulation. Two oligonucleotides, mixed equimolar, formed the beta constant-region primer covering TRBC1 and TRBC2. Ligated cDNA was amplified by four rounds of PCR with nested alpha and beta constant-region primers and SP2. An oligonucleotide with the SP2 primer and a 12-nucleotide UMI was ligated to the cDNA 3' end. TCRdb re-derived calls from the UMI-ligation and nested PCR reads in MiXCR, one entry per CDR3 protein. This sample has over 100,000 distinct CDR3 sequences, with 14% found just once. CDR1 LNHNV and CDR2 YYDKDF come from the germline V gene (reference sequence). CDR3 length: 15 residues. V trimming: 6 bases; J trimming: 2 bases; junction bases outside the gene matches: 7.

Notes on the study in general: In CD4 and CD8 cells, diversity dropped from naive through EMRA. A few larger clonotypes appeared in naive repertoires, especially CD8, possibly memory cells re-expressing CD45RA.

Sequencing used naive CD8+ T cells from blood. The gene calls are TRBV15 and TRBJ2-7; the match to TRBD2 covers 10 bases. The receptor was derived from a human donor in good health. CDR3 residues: CATRGSSGGPYEQYF. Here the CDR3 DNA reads TGTGCCACCAGGGGTAGTAGCGGGGGGCCCTACGAGCAGTACTTC. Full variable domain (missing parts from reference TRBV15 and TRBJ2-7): DAMVIQNPRYQVTQFGKPVTLSCSQTLNHNVMYWYQQKSSQAPKLLFHYYDKDFNNEADTPDNFQSRRPNTSFCFLDIRSPGLGDTAMYLCATRGSSGGPYEQYFGPGTRLTVT.